The subject of this entry is one TCR beta chain. The data were taken from a study of T cell changes during pregnancy in multiple sclerosis. Only in-frame clones appear in the TCRdb table, and some are missing; sequencing was by immunoSEQ multiplex PCR. The sample includes about 110,000 clones, more than 85% of them seen just once. This CDR3 is 14 amino acids long. V shed 2 bases and J shed 0 bases, with 7 bases lying between them. Germline V gene data show CDR1 as MNHEY and CDR2 as SVGAGI. The starting material was peripheral blood, obtained after pregnancy. This TCR was sampled from a female donor with multiple sclerosis, enrolled in a pregnancy study. This chain connects TRBV6-5 to TRBJ1-1; D call uncertain. As DNA, the CDR3 is TGTGCCAGCAGTTACAATTTCATGAACACTGAAGCTTTCTTT. Residues: CASSYNFMNTEAFF.